This T cell receptor beta chain was captured in a study of OX40 agonist ivuxolimab in advanced cancers. Clones were read by immunoSEQ multiplex PCR, and TCRdb kept only the in-frame ones, dropping some. The data show about 72,000 clones, about 84% seen once. This clone showed up many times. CDR3 length: 15 amino acids. The germline V gene has CDR1 SNHLY and CDR2 FYNNEI. The V and J ends lost 6 bases and 1 base respectively, with 16 bases between them. The receptor's source is an adult with an advanced solid tumor such as melanoma, head and neck, liver or kidney cancer. Sequenced material: CD4+ or CD8+ T cells sorted from blood, taken in a trial of the OX40 agonist ivuxolimab. The chain is built from TRBV2 and TRBJ2-7, with no clear D. In nucleotides, the CDR3 is TGTGCCAGCAGCGAATCGGCGGACGGATCCTACGAGCAGTACTTC. Protein: CASSESADGSYEQYF.